The sequence of this T cell receptor beta chain was determined in a study of T cells in Graves' hyperthyroidism and ophthalmopathy. This clonotype was counted many times. The CDR3 is made up of 11 amino acids. Trimming removed 6 bases from V and 7 bases from J, with 6 bases in between. Ophthalmopathy patients showed a Clinical Activity Score of at least 3, NOSPECS grade of at least 4 and duration under 3 months. It was RNA transcripts that yielded the amplified TCR beta CDR3 regions. Initially, a first-round RT-PCR of the TCR CDR3 employed the HTBI primer set. TCRdb passed the multiplex PCR reads through MiXCR, listing each CDR3 protein once. The sample carries some 320,000 distinct CDR3 sequences, approximately 14% recorded once.

The chain employs TRBV12-3 or TRBV12-4 and TRBJ2-2; unclear D gene. The TCR comes from a woman in her 40s with Graves' ophthalmopathy. Sequenced: blood. CDR3 region: CASRLGGELFF. CDR3 nucleotide sequence: TGTGCCAGCAGGCTAGGCGGGGAGCTGTTTTTT.